These 8 T cell receptor beta chains share one sample of origin, sequenced in a study of cytomegalovirus exposure and HLA in healthy donors. Primers included in the PCR were 60 Vbeta and 13 Jbeta primers. Generated by immunoSEQ multiplex PCR, the TCRdb table keeps only in-frame clones and is missing some. This table has 100,000 to 150,000 clones, around four fifths appearing once. The sequenced sample was PBMCs. The receptors here all came from a woman aged 40 to 49 in good health and CMV-seropositive.

The chain carries TRBV19 and TRBJ2-5; 9 positions match TRBD1. After removal of 3 bases from V and 5 bases from J, the junction contained 7 bases not matched to a gene. Germline assignment: CDR1 LNHDA and CDR2 SQIVND (reference sequence). This CDR3 is 15 amino acids long. CDR3 nucleotide sequence: TGTGCCAGTAGTATTCTGGGACAGGGTCGGGAGACCCAGTACTTC. Translation: CASSILGQGRETQYF.

The chain uses TRBV7-2 and TRBJ2-3, with 14 bases lining up with TRBD2. V lost 4 bases to trimming and J lost 5 bases; unmatched junction nucleotides: 8. This CDR3 is built from 17 residues. Germline V lookup: CDR1 SGHTA, CDR2 FQGNSA. The CDR3 DNA reads as TGTGCCAGCAGCTCAAAGACTAGCGGGGGGGGCTTAGATACGCAGTATTTT. It specifies CASSSKTSGGGLDTQYF.

This chain connects TRBV28 to TRBJ2-2; TRBD1 matches 7 bases. V shed 6 bases, J shed 1 base, and the junction held 5 bases outside the gene matches. The length of the CDR3 is 15 residues. Germline V gives CDR1 MDHEN, CDR2 SYDVKM. CDR3 nucleotide sequence: TGTGCCAGCAGGTTGGGACAGCTGAACACCGGGGAGCTGTTTTTT. Translation: CASRLGQLNTGELFF.

V and J are TRBV4-3 and TRBJ2-1; tentatively, D is TRBD2 (5 bases). CDR1 and CDR2 (germline): LGHNA, YSLEER. This CDR3 comprises 17 residues. V lost 0 bases and J lost 8, with 20 bases in between. The CDR3 region has the DNA TGCGCCAGCAGCCAAGAAGGGTTTGACTACCGTTTGGATGAGCAGTTCTTC. It codes for CASSQEGFDYRLDEQFF.

The chain carries TRBV4-1 and TRBJ1-2; possibly TRBD1 for D (5 bases). Trimming took off 7 bases at V and 0 bases at J, with 12 bases between the two ends. Germline V gene sequence: CDR1 MGHRA, CDR2 YSYEKL. The CDR3 consists of 14 residues. The DNA for the CDR3 is TGCGCCAGCAATGGGGGGTCAGCTAACTATGGCTACACCTTC. Translation: CASNGGSANYGYTF.

The chain carries TRBV5-4 and TRBJ2-1, with TRBD1 matching 7 bases. Germline CDR1 reads SGHNT; CDR2 reads YYREEE (reference sequence). The CDR3 runs 16 residues. J was trimmed by 2 bases and V by 4 bases; bases with no gene match: 9. This chain's CDR3 is CASSPPPGTAYNEQFF. The CDR3 DNA is TGTGCCAGCAGCCCACCGCCCGGGACAGCCTACAATGAGCAGTTCTTC.

This clone was recorded a few times. V and J are TRBV18 and TRBJ1-1, with 7 bases aligning to TRBD1. The germline V gene has CDR1 KGHSH and CDR2 LQKENI. The CDR3 spans 16 residues. V trimming: 5 bases; J trimming: 0 bases; junction bases outside the gene matches: 9. CDR3 DNA sequence: TGTGCCAGCTCAGTCCGGGACAGCAAGTTGAACACTGAAGCTTTCTTT. This sequence encodes CASSVRDSKLNTEAFF.

V and J are TRBV7-2 and TRBJ2-5; the D gene is possibly TRBD2 (5 bases). The length of the CDR3 is 11 residues. Germline loops: CDR1 SGHTA, CDR2 FQGNSA. V lost 5 bases to trimming and J lost 4 bases, with 5 bases between them. The CDR3 loop reads CASSGGETQYF. CDR3 in DNA: TGTGCCAGCAGCGGAGGAGAGACCCAGTACTTC.